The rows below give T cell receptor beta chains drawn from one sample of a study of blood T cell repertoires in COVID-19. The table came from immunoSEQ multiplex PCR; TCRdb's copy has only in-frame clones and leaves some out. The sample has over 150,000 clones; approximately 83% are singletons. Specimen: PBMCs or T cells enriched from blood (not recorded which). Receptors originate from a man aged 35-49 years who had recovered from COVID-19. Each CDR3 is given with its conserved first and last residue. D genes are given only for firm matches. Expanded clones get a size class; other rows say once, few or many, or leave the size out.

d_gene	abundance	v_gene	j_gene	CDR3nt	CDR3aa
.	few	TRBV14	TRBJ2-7	TGTGCCAGCAGCCCGGCCAGGGCCCCCTACGAGCAGTACTTC	CASSPARAPYEQYF
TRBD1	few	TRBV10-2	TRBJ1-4	TGCGCCAGCAGTGGCGGGACAGGATCCAATGAAAAACTGTTTTTT	CASSGGTGSNEKLFF
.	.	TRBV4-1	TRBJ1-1	TGCGCCAGCAGCGACCGGGGCACTGAAGCTTTCTTT	CASSDRGTEAFF
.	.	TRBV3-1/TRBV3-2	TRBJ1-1	TGTGCCAGCAGCCAACCAGGGTTTGACACTGAAGCTTTCTTT	CASSQPGFDTEAFF
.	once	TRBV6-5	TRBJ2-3	TGTGCCAGCAAGAGGGTGAACGCTGATACGCAGTATTTT	CASKRVNADTQYF
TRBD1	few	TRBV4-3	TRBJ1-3	TGCGCCAGCAGCCAAGATTGGGCCGGGACAGGGATGGCTGGAAACACCATATATTTT	CASSQDWAGTGMAGNTIYF
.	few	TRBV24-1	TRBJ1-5	TGTGCCACCAGTGATTGGGTCCGGAGTAGCAATCAGCCCCAGCATTTT	CATSDWVRSSNQPQHF
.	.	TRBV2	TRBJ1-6	TGTGCCAGCAGGGGGCGTGGGGGCAGAAATAATTCACCCCTCCACTTT	CASRGRGGRNNSPLHF
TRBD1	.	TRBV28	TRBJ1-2	TGTGCCAGCAGTTCAACGGGACAGGGGTACTATGGCTACACCTTC	CASSSTGQGYYGYTF
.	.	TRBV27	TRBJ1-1	TGTGCCAGCAGGATTGGACGGGGAGGAACTGAAGCTTTCTTT	CASRIGRGGTEAFF
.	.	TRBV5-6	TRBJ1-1	TGTGCCAGTGATCAACAGGGATCTCCTGAAGCTTTCTTT	CASDQQGSPEAFF
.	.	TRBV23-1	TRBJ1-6	TGCGCCAGCAGGTCTTTGAGCCTCCTCCACTTT	CASRSLSLLHF
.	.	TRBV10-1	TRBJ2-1	TGCGCCAGCGGCGGGGCTAGCTCCTACAATGAGCAGTTCTTC	CASGGASSYNEQFF
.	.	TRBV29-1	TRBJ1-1	TGCAGCGTGGCTGACTTGACTGAAGCTTTCTTT	CSVADLTEAFF
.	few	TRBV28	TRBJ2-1	TGTGCCAGCATGGGTGAGGGTTACAATGAGCAGTTCTTC	CASMGEGYNEQFF
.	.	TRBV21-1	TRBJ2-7	TGTGCCAGCAGCAAAGGATTGGGACTAGCGGGGGGGCCTGTCTCCTACGAGCAGTACTTC	CASSKGLGLAGGPVSYEQYF
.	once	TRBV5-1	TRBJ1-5	TGCGCCAGCAGCTTAGGTACAGGGTATCAGCCCCAGCATTTT	CASSLGTGYQPQHF
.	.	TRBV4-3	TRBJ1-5	TGCGCCAGCAGCCAAGACGGGGGGGCCGGCAATCAGCCCCAGCATTTT	CASSQDGGAGNQPQHF
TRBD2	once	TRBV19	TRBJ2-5	TGTGCCAGTAGTGCCGGGACTAAAGAGACCCAGTACTTC	CASSAGTKETQYF
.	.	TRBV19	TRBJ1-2	TGTGCCAGTAGCCCCAATGGGGCCTTTGGCTATGGCTACACCTTC	CASSPNGAFGYGYTF
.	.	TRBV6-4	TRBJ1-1	TGTGCCAGCAGCCGGGACTTGAACACTGAAGCTTTCTTT	CASSRDLNTEAFF
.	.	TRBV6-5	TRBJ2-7	TGTGCCAGCAGTTACTCGATAGTTTTAGGGCAGGGGAAGCAGTACTTC	CASSYSIVLGQGKQYF
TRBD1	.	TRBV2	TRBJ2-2	TGTGCCAGCAGCGTCAACCCGCAGGGGGCCGGGGAGCTGTTTTTT	CASSVNPQGAGELFF
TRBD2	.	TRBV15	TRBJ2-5	TGTGCCACCAGCACCTTACTCGGGGGGGCAGAGACCCAGTACTTC	CATSTLLGGAETQYF
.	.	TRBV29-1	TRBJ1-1	TGCAGCGTTGCGGACTCCGAACGGGCTTTCTTT	CSVADSERAFF
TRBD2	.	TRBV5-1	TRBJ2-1	TGCGCCAGCAGCTTGCCACATTTGCCCGGGACTAGCGGGCCGAGCTCCTACAATGAGCAGTTCTTC	CASSLPHLPGTSGPSSYNEQFF
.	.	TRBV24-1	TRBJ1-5	TGTGCCACCAGACATCACAGGGCCTCTGGGCGTCAGCCCCAGCATTTT	CATRHHRASGRQPQHF
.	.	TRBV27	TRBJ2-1	TGTGCCAGCAGTTTAAGAGACAGAGCCGAGGAGTTCTTC	CASSLRDRAEEFF
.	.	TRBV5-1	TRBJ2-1	TGCGCCAGCAGCTTGGCCGACAACAACGCACACTCCTACAATGAGCAGTTCTTC	CASSLADNNAHSYNEQFF
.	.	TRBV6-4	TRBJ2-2	TGTGCCAGCAGTCATAGTGAGACCGGGGAGCTGTTTTTT	CASSHSETGELFF
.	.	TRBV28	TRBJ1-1	TGTGCCAGCAGTACCTATCGTGGCACTGAAGCTTTCTTT	CASSTYRGTEAFF
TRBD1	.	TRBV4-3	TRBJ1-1	TGCGCCAGCAGCCAACAGGGGGCCAGTGAAGCTTTCTTT	CASSQQGASEAFF
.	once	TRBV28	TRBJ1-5	TGTGCCAGCAGTCTCGGCCAGGGCTATCAGCCCCAGCATTTT	CASSLGQGYQPQHF
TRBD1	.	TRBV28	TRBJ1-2	TGTGCCAGCAGTTTGGGACAGAACTATGGCTACACCTTC	CASSLGQNYGYTF
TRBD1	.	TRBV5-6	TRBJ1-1	TGTGCCAGCAGCTTGGACGGGACAGGGCACACTGAAGCTTTCTTT	CASSLDGTGHTEAFF
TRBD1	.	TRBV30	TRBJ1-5	TGTGCCTGGAGTGTACGGTGGGGACAGAGAAATCAGCCCCAGCATTTT	CAWSVRWGQRNQPQHF
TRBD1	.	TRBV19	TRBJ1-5	TGTGCCAGTAGTATGACGGCAGGGGGTAATCAGCCCCAGCATTTT	CASSMTAGGNQPQHF
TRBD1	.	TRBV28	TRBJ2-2	TGTGCCAGCAGTTTTTTGGACAGGTCTACCGGGGAGCTGTTTTTT	CASSFLDRSTGELFF
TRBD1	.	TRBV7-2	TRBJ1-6	TGTGCCAGCAGGCTAATGGACAGGGCGGAATCACCCCTCCACTTT	CASRLMDRAESPLHF
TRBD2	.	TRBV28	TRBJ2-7	TGTGCCAGCAGTTCCAGACTAGCCGTTATCTCCTACGAGCAGTACTTC	CASSSRLAVISYEQYF
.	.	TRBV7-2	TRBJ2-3	TGTGCCAGCAGCTTAGCTTACACAGATACGCAGTATTTT	CASSLAYTDTQYF
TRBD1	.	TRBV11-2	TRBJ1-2	TGTGCCAGCAGCTCCCTAACAGGGGATGGCTACACCTTC	CASSSLTGDGYTF
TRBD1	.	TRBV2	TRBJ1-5	TGTGCCAGCAGTGTAATATTAGGGGACAGGGATCAGCCCCAGCATTTT	CASSVILGDRDQPQHF
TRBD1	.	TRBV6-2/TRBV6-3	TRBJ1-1	TGTGCCAGCAGTTACCGGGACAGTACTGAAGCTTTCTTT	CASSYRDSTEAFF
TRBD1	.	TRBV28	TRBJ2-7	TGTGCCAGCAGACACGGGACAGACACCTACGAGCAGTACTTC	CASRHGTDTYEQYF
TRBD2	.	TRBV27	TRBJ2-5	TGTGCCAGCAGTCTCGGACTAGCGGGGGTAGAGACCCAGTACTTC	CASSLGLAGVETQYF
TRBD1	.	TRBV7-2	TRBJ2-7	TGTGCCAGCAGCGCGGACAGGGGGGTCTCCTACGAGCAGTACTTC	CASSADRGVSYEQYF
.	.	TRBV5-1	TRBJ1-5	TGCGCCAGCAGTTGGGGGGTAGGCCAGCCCCAGCATTTT	CASSWGVGQPQHF
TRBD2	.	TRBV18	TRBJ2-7	TGTGCCACCCGGGAACGGGCTAGCGGGTCCTACGAGCAGTACTTC	CATRERASGSYEQYF
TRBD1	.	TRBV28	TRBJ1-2	TGTGCCAGGGCCGGGCCCAGGGGGCTAGCTAACTATGGCTACACCTTC	CARAGPRGLANYGYTF
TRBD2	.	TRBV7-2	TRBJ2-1	TGTGCCAGCACCCCCTCCGGCTTAGCGGGGTCCTCTTTGTTCTTC	CASTPSGLAGSSLFF
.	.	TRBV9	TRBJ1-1	TGTGCCAGCAGCGTAGGACAGATGAACACTGAAGCTTTCTTT	CASSVGQMNTEAFF
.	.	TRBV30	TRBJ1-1	TGTGCCTGGAGTATAAAGGGAGGGGACACTGAAGCTTTCTTT	CAWSIKGGDTEAFF
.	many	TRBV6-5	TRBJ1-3	TGTGCCAGCAGTTACGACAGAAAGTCCTCTGGAAACACCATATATTTT	CASSYDRKSSGNTIYF
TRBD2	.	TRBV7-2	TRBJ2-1	TGTGCCAGCAGCTTAGCCCTTTACCATAGCGGGGCGTCCTACAATGAGCAGTTCTTC	CASSLALYHSGASYNEQFF
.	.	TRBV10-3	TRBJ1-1	TGTGCCGTAAAAGGGCAGGGGCGAATGAACACTGAAGCTTTCTTT	CAVKGQGRMNTEAFF
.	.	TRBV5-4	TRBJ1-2	TGTGCCAGCAGCTTGGTCCGGACAGATAACTATGGCTACACCTTC	CASSLVRTDNYGYTF
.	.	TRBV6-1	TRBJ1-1	TGTGCCAGCAGTGACGACAGAAGGGGTAGAGCTTTCTTT	CASSDDRRGRAFF